Listed here are 26 T cell receptor beta chains from one sample, sequenced in a study of memory CD4+ T cells and cytomegalovirus serostatus. Here immunoSEQ multiplex PCR was the method, and the copy in TCRdb shows in-frame clones only, minus some. Among tens of thousands of clones, approximately 80% were seen once, and the ten largest hold around 0.6%. Single viable CD3+CD4+CD8-CD45RO+ cells were sorted as the memory CD4+ T cells. The sample consisted of memory CD4+ T cells from blood. These receptors were taken from an adult in good health and CMV-seronegative.

The rearrangement uses TRBV6-1 and TRBJ1-1; 7 bases align to TRBD1. V lost 5 bases to trimming and J lost 6 bases; unmatched junction nucleotides: 6. The length of the CDR3 is 13 residues. Germline CDR1 reads MNHNS; CDR2 reads SASEGT. CDR3 amino acids: CASSSGGIPEAFF. Here the CDR3 DNA reads TGTGCCAGCAGTTCAGGGGGGATTCCTGAAGCTTTCTTT.

This clone was detected only once. CDR3 in DNA: TGTGCCATCAGTGAGAGTACAGGGTCTCCTGGCTACACCTTC. It specifies CAISESTGSPGYTF. The rearrangement joins TRBV10-3 to TRBJ1-2; D might be TRBD1 (6 bases). Germline CDR1 ENHRY, CDR2 SYGVKD. The CDR3 runs to 14 residues. Trimming cost V 2 bases and J 7 bases, with 14 bases left between them.

The CDR3 sequence: CASSRNVPQQGGASGNEQFF. CDR3 nucleotide sequence: TGCGCCAGCAGCCGGAACGTACCACAACAGGGAGGAGCGTCGGGGAATGAGCAGTTCTTC. This chain connects TRBV5-1 to TRBJ2-1, with D tentatively TRBD1 or TRBD2 (6 bases each). The CDR3 covers 20 residues. V shed 4 bases and J shed 7 bases, with 33 bases lying between them. Germline loops: CDR1 SGHRS, CDR2 YFSETQ. The full variable domain, completed using reference TRBV5-1 and TRBJ2-1, is KAGVTQTPRYLIKTRGQQVTLSCSPISGHRSVSWYQQTPGQGLQFLFEYFSETQRNKGNFPGRFSGRQFSNSRSEMNVSTLELGDSALYLCASSRNVPQQGGASGNEQFFGPGTRLTVL.

This chain joins TRBV11-1 and TRBJ1-2, with 11 bases matching TRBD1. The germline V gene has CDR1 SGHAT and CDR2 FQDESV (reference sequence). This CDR3 comprises 16 residues. With V trimmed by 0 bases and J by 6 bases, 6 bases remained unmatched. The CDR3 region is CASSLAPGQGADGYTF. DNA for the CDR3: TGTGCCAGCAGCTTAGCGCCCGGACAGGGGGCAGATGGCTACACCTTC.

The rearrangement joins TRBV5-5 to TRBJ1-4; TRBD1 is a possible D gene (5 bases). The V end lost 5 bases, the J end lost 4 bases, and 24 bases lay between the germline ends. The germline V gene has CDR1 SGHKS and CDR2 YYEKEE (reference sequence). The CDR3 contains 18 residues. CDR3 nucleotides: TGTGCCAGCAGACCCTTTTCCTTGGCCGGGACGGTTAATGAAAAACTGTTTTTT. Amino acids: CASRPFSLAGTVNEKLFF.

This clone came up a few times. The gene calls are TRBV10-2 and TRBJ2-3; TRBD2 aligns across 9 bases. J gave up 0 bases and V 0 bases, and 10 bases lay outside the gene matches. Germline lookup yields CDR1 WSHSY and CDR2 SAAADI. This CDR3 region has 19 residues. The CDR3 DNA is TGCGCCAGCAGTGAGTCTGGAGGTAGCGGGGGTGGGAGCACAGATACGCAGTATTTT. Translating it yields CASSESGGSGGGSTDTQYF.

The V and J genes are TRBV29-1 and TRBJ1-2; 7 positions agree with TRBD1. The CDR3 consists of 16 residues. V trimming: 4 bases; J trimming: 3 bases; junction bases outside the gene matches: 14. Per the germline V gene, CDR1 is SQVTM and CDR2 is ANQGSEA. CDR3 in DNA: TGCAGCGTTGGGGCCCAACAGGGGCAAGGGTACTATGGCTACACCTTC. Its protein product is CSVGAQQGQGYYGYTF.

The V call is TRBV10-3, the J call TRBJ2-7; D is possibly TRBD1 (6 bases). V gave up 0 bases and J gave up 6 bases, with 18 bases separating them. Per germline, CDR1 ENHRY and CDR2 SYGVKD. CDR3 length: 16 amino acids. As DNA, the CDR3 is TGTGCCATCAGTGAGTCAGGTCGACAGGCGAGCGGCGAGCAGTACTTC. As protein: CAISESGRQASGEQYF.

The V gene is TRBV9, the J gene TRBJ1-2; D perhaps matches TRBD1 (5 bases). Germline lookup yields CDR1 SGDLS and CDR2 YYNGEE. V gave up 0 bases and J gave up 7 bases, with 16 bases separating them. This CDR3 contains 15 residues. The CDR3 DNA sequence: TGTGCCAGCAGCGTAGCCGGGGGAGAGAGGAGTGGCTACACCTTC. This gives the protein CASSVAGGERSGYTF.

The V gene is TRBV6-4, the J gene TRBJ1-1; 8 nucleotides line up with TRBD1. The V gene end was trimmed by 0 bases and the J gene end by 0 bases; junction bases not matched to a gene: 12. The length of the CDR3 is 19 residues. CDR1 is MRHNA, CDR2 SNTAGT, per germline. The CDR3 DNA reads as TGTGCCAGCAGTGACTCGGAACTTAGACAGGGGCAGGTGAACACTGAAGCTTTCTTT. It codes for CASSDSELRQGQVNTEAFF.

J is TRBJ1-5 and V is TRBV5-1; no clear D gene. Trimming left V 4 bases short and J 2 bases short, with 10 bases between. CDR1 SGHRS and CDR2 YFSETQ come from the germline V gene. CDR3 length: 14 residues. The CDR3 protein is CASSPDGGNQPQHF. The DNA of the CDR3 is TGCGCCAGCAGCCCCGACGGGGGCAATCAGCCCCAGCATTTT.

The chain couples TRBV6-1 to TRBJ2-2; D not certain. The CDR3 extends over 15 amino acids. CDR1 is MNHNS, CDR2 SASEGT, per germline. The germline V and J ends were trimmed by 3 bases and 6 bases, with 14 bases remaining between them. The CDR3 DNA reads as TGTGCCAGCAGTGATTGGGAAAGGTCCCCCGGGGAGCTGTTTTTT. Translated, it gives CASSDWERSPGELFF.

V usage is TRBV6-1 and J usage is TRBJ1-2; no clear D. Trimming removed 0 bases from V and 4 bases from J, with 9 bases in between. Germline CDR1 and CDR2: MNHNS and SASEGT. The CDR3 sequence is 14 residues long. The DNA of the CDR3 is TGTGCCAGCAGTGAAGCTGGGCAGGTCTATGGCTACACCTTC. Protein product: CASSEAGQVYGYTF.

This chain joins TRBV6-6 and TRBJ1-5; 7 bases align to TRBD1. CDR3 size: 16 residues. The germline gives CDR1 MNHNY, CDR2 SVGAGI (reference sequence). V lost 4 bases, J lost 4 bases, and 10 bases stayed unmatched. The CDR3 here is CASSSLTGRRNQPQHF. The CDR3 region has the DNA TGTGCCAGCAGTTCCCTGACAGGGAGGAGGAATCAGCCCCAGCATTTT.

The rearrangement links TRBV11-1 to TRBJ1-6, with D hard to call. Germline V lookup: CDR1 SGHAT, CDR2 FQDESV (reference sequence). Trimming shortened V by 1 base and J by 7 bases, and 8 bases separated the two germline ends. The CDR3 is made up of 14 amino acids. The CDR3 loop is CASSLEGRNSPLHF. In nucleotides, the CDR3 is TGTGCCAGCAGCTTAGAAGGGAGAAATTCACCCCTCCACTTT.

The V call is TRBV5-4, the J call TRBJ2-2; TRBD2 is a possible D gene (6 bases). Germline V gene data show CDR1 as SGHNT and CDR2 as YYREEE (reference sequence). This CDR3 region has 14 residues. V lost 4 bases, J lost 4 bases, and 11 bases lay in between. CDR3 sequence: CASSRDFGTGELFF. CDR3 DNA: TGTGCCAGCAGCCGGGACTTCGGCACCGGGGAGCTGTTTTTT.

This chain connects TRBV6-1 to TRBJ2-7; no definite D call. From germline, CDR1 is MNHNS and CDR2 SASEGT. Trimming took off 2 bases at V and 0 bases at J, with 8 bases between the two ends. The CDR3 spans 14 residues. For the CDR3, the DNA is TGTGCCAGCAGTGAAAGAGCAGACTCCTACGAGCAGTACTTC. Translated: CASSERADSYEQYF.

A few counts support this clone. The chain couples TRBV19 to TRBJ2-5; TRBD1 is a possible D gene (5 bases). The CDR3 spans 12 residues. With 8 bases removed from V and 4 bases from J, the gap between germline ends came to 11 bases. The germline V gene encodes CDR1 LNHDA and CDR2 SQIVND (reference sequence). The CDR3 region has the DNA TGTGCCAGTTCCAAAAGGGGAGAGACCCAGTACTTC. As protein: CASSKRGETQYF.

The chain uses TRBV5-5 and TRBJ2-2; 8 bases fit TRBD1. There are 16 residues in the CDR3. With V trimmed by 4 bases and J by 7 bases, 12 bases remained unmatched. Germline CDR1 SGHKS, CDR2 YYEKEE (reference sequence). Here the CDR3 DNA reads TGTGCCAGCAGCCTTGGTCCAGGGGGCGCGAGCGGGGAGCTGTTTTTT. It codes for CASSLGPGGASGELFF.

This chain links TRBV7-2 with TRBJ1-2; TRBD1 aligns across 7 bases. The V and J ends lost 3 bases and 3 bases, in that order; junction bases with no gene match: 4. Germline values: CDR1 SGHTA, CDR2 FQGNSA. CDR3 size: 14 residues. The DNA of the CDR3 is TGTGCCAGCAGCTTTACAGGGACAGACTATGGCTACACCTTC. Encoded protein: CASSFTGTDYGYTF.

This chain joins TRBV5-8 and TRBJ1-1; possibly TRBD1 for D (5 bases). V lost 3 bases and J 9 bases, leaving 15 bases between the germline ends. There are 13 residues in the CDR3. Germline CDR1 is SGHTS and CDR2 is YDEGEE. DNA of the CDR3: TGTGCCAGCAGCTCCGGGACGGATAATAAAGCTTTCTTT. Its translation is CASSSGTDNKAFF.

V is TRBV7-6 and J is TRBJ1-3; D call uncertain. CDR1 is SGHVS, CDR2 FNYEAQ, per germline. The CDR3 is 15 residues long. V was pared by 5 bases and J by 0 bases, with 11 bases between. The CDR3 protein is CASSPRPSSGNTIYF. The CDR3 DNA sequence: TGTGCCAGCAGCCCCCGACCGAGCTCTGGAAACACCATATATTTT.

The chain uses TRBV4-1 and TRBJ2-3; the D gene is possibly TRBD1 (5 bases). Germline CDR1 and CDR2: MGHRA and YSYEKL. V lost 3 bases to trimming and J lost 8 bases, with 21 bases between them. The CDR3 is 16 residues long. CDR3 DNA: TGCGCCAGCAGCCAGAGGACAAAAGAAGTTTCGGGTACGCAGTATTTT. As protein: CASSQRTKEVSGTQYF.

The CDR3 DNA reads TGCGCCAGCAGCCACCCTCGGACGGCAGGAAACACCATATATTTT. It codes for CASSHPRTAGNTIYF. This sequence joins TRBV4-1 and TRBJ1-3; D remains ambiguous. Germline CDR1 reads MGHRA; CDR2 reads YSYEKL. Trimming pared 3 bases from V and 4 bases from J, leaving 13 bases between. The CDR3 totals 15 residues.

V usage is TRBV4-1 and J usage is TRBJ1-5, with D possibly TRBD1 on 5 matching bases. The germline gives CDR1 MGHRA, CDR2 YSYEKL. CDR3 length: 16 amino acids. Trimming shortened V by 0 bases and J by 6 bases, and 15 bases separated the two germline ends. CDR3 protein: CASSQDPPGRGQPQHF. CDR3 nucleotide sequence: TGCGCCAGCAGCCAAGACCCCCCAGGTAGGGGTCAGCCCCAGCATTTT.

This chain uses TRBV5-5 with TRBJ2-3; no definite D call. The CDR3 totals 14 residues. Germline CDR1 SGHKS, CDR2 YYEKEE (reference sequence). V was pared by 3 bases and J by 3 bases, with 11 bases between. CDR3 DNA: TGTGCCAGCAGCTCGACCGACGGAACAGATACGCAGTATTTT. Its translation: CASSSTDGTDTQYF. The full variable domain, with the rest looked up from reference TRBV5-5 and TRBJ2-3, is DAGVTQSPTHLIKTRGQQVTLRCSPISGHKSVSWYQQVLGQGPQFIFQYYEKEERGRGNFPDRFSARQFPNYSSELNVNALLLGDSALYLCASSSTDGTDTQYFGPGTRLTVL.